The 11 T cell receptor beta chains below were found in one sample sequenced in a study of T cell clonality in common variable immunodeficiency. Study outcomes and limitations: Fewer deletions and N-nucleotide insertions were reportedly seen in common variable immunodeficiency TCR beta sequences.

For these TCRs, the target antigens are not known. Profiling relied on immunoSEQ multiplex PCR, and the TCRdb table lists in-frame clones only, not all of them. The record shows just over 15,000 clones for this sample, with no singletons present. Specimen: peripheral blood mononuclear cells. Receptors originate from a human donor with common variable immunodeficiency.

A word on this clone: The read terminates 3 residues before the CDR3 end, so the remaining end is supplied by the germline J gene. The chain joins TRBV7-8 to TRBJ2-1; 9 nucleotides match TRBD2. Germline V lookup: CDR1 SGHVS, CDR2 FQNEAQ. This CDR3 has 17 residues. V lost 3 bases, J lost 8 bases, and 14 bases stayed unmatched. Incomplete CDR3 DNA: TGTGCCAGCAGCTTTTGGGGACTAGCTCGTTTAGTGGATGAG. Protein product: CASSFWGLARLVDE. The whole CDR3 sequence reads CASSFWGLARLVDEQFF.

In the case of this clone: A read error is possible here, since a much larger clone lies one base away. The read is 3 residues too short to cover the CDR3 end, so that end is filled in from the germline J gene. This sequence joins TRBV19 and TRBJ2-1, with 9 nucleotides matching TRBD2. Germline CDR1 and CDR2: LNHDA and SQIVND (reference sequence). The CDR3 has 18 amino acids. With 1 base clipped from V and 0 bases from J, the junction kept 7 bases outside the gene matches. CDR3 protein: CASSIAPPAGGSYNEQFF. The CDR3 DNA, read in part, is TGTGCCAGTAGTATAGCCCCACCAGCGGGGGGCTCCTACAATGAG.

This clone was detected only a few times. Coverage ceases 3 residues before the CDR3 finishes, and the germline J gene fills in the end. The chain combines TRBV6-2 or TRBV6-3 with TRBJ1-5; 9 nucleotides align to TRBD1. CDR1 and CDR2 (germline): MNHEY, SVGEGT. The CDR3 is 17 residues long. V trimming: 6 bases; J trimming: 1 base; junction bases outside the gene matches: 10. The CDR3 region is CASSSGQGVRSNQPQHF. The CDR3 DNA, read in part, is TGTGCCAGCAGCTCGGGACAGGGCGTTCGGAGCAATCAGCCC.

A note on this clone: The DNA ends 3 residues before the CDR3 does, and the rest of the CDR3 is filled in from the germline J gene. The chain uses TRBV19 and TRBJ2-1; 11 bases line up with TRBD2. The V gene end was trimmed by 6 bases and the J gene end by 7 bases; junction bases not matched to a gene: 14. The CDR3 runs to 17 residues. Per germline, CDR1 LNHDA and CDR2 SQIVND (reference sequence). The DNA read from the CDR3 is TGTGCCAGTAGCCGTCTAGCGGGAGGCCCTATAGGTAATGAG. As protein: CASSRLAGGPIGNE. The CDR3 as a whole reads CASSRLAGGPIGNEQFF.

In regard to this clone: The CDR3 end is not reached by the read, which stops 3 residues before it; the germline J gene fills it in. The V gene is TRBV7-2, the J gene TRBJ2-7; D not resolved. The V gene lost 5 bases and the J gene lost 2 bases, with 13 bases spanning the gap. The germline CDR1 and CDR2 sequences are SGHTA and FQGNSA. The CDR3 is 14 amino acids. The sequenced part of the CDR3 DNA is TGTGCCAGCAGCGAAGCCGGGTCAACCTACGAG. This encodes CASSEAGSTYE. The complete CDR3 protein is CASSEAGSTYEQYF.

Incomplete CDR3 DNA: TGTGCCAGCAGGGCAGGGGTCACGAACACTGAA. Translation gives CASRAGVTNTE. The complete CDR3 reads CASRAGVTNTEAFF. This sequence joins TRBV7-2 and TRBJ1-1, with a possible D match to TRBD1 (6 bases). The sequence runs out 3 residues before the end of the CDR3; the remainder is reconstructed from the germline J gene. The V end was cut by 6 bases, the J end by 1 base, with 12 bases between. Germline values: CDR1 SGHTA, CDR2 FQGNSA. The CDR3 runs 14 residues.

As concerns this clone: With the read ending 3 residues before the CDR3 end, the germline J gene is used to fill in that end. The chain has TRBV19 and TRBJ2-6, with 9 bases aligning to TRBD1. The CDR3 is made up of 16 amino acids. V was clipped by 4 bases and J by 3 bases; unmatched bases: 4. Germline V gene data show CDR1 as LNHDA and CDR2 as SQIVND (reference sequence). The CDR3 bases that were read are TGTGCCAGTAGTACCAACAGGGGGCTTGGGGCCAACGTC. Protein product: CASSTNRGLGANV. The complete CDR3 protein is CASSTNRGLGANVLTF.

To note about this clone: The observed sequence ends 3 residues before the CDR3 terminus, with the missing tail filled in from the germline J gene. This sequence joins TRBV19 and TRBJ2-7, with TRBD2 as a possible D gene (6 bases). The CDR3 runs to 15 residues. Trimming cost V 4 bases and J 0 bases, with 13 bases left between them. Germline V lookup: CDR1 LNHDA, CDR2 SQIVND (reference sequence). The CDR3 sequence is CASSKTRDGSYEQYF. CDR3 bases read: TGTGCCAGTAGTAAGACTAGGGACGGCTCCTACGAG.

To note about this clone: The read gets to within 3 residues of the CDR3 end, and the germline J gene fills in the rest. The chain has TRBV7-2 and TRBJ1-2; perhaps TRBD1 as D (6 bases). Deletions cut 7 bases from V and 5 bases from J, with 20 bases between. Germline V gives CDR1 SGHTA, CDR2 FQGNSA. CDR3 length: 15 amino acids. The chain's CDR3 is CASTFPRAGDYGYTF. Partial CDR3 DNA: TGTGCCAGCACCTTCCCGCGGGCAGGGGATTATGGC. Together with reference TRBV7-2 and TRBJ1-2, the CDR3 gives the full variable domain: GAGVSQSPSNKVTEKGKDVELRCDPISGHTALYWYRQSLGQGLEFLIYFQGNSAPDKSGLPSDRFSAERTGGSVSTLTIQRTQQEDSAVYLCASTFPRAGDYGYTFGSGTRLTVV.

Only a few counts were recorded for this clone. The CDR3 end is not reached by the read, which stops 3 residues before it; the germline J gene fills it in. The chain uses TRBV6-2 or TRBV6-3 and TRBJ2-7; TRBD2 agrees at 7 bases. The CDR3 has 16 residues. The junction had 12 bases not matched to a gene; V was cut back by 5 bases and J by 2 bases. Per the germline V gene, CDR1 is MNHEY and CDR2 is SVGEGT. CDR3 loop: CASSRHSGRSPYEQYF. The CDR3 DNA, read in part, is TGTGCCAGCAGTCGTCATAGCGGGCGGAGCCCCTACGAG.

Judged by abundance, this clone is medium-sized (0.01 to 0.1%). CDR3 DNA (partial): TGCAGTGCTGGGACAGGGAGCTCTGGAAACACC. Its translation is CSAGTGSSGNT. The full CDR3 sequence reads CSAGTGSSGNTIYF. The chain couples TRBV20-1 to TRBJ1-3, with 9 bases lining up with TRBD1. The read is 3 residues too short to cover the CDR3 end, so that end is filled in from the germline J gene. Germline V lookup: CDR1 DFQATT, CDR2 SNEGSKA (reference sequence). V dropped 5 bases and J dropped 0; count of bases not matched to a gene: 2. This CDR3 has 14 residues.